What follows describes a single T cell receptor (beta chain). Its matching antigen is unknown. The input for sorted-subset replicate PCRs was about 200 ng DNA, tens of thousands of T cell genomes. The method was immunoSEQ multiplex PCR; TCRdb's version includes in-frame clones alone and lacks a portion of them. The table records hundreds of thousands of clones, 74% of them present only once. This sample is part of a study of shared clonotypes between healthy human individuals. The wider study: Every donor yielded three CD4 naive, three CD4 memory, two CD8 naive and one CD8 memory plate. General study points: The sharing of about 5% of naive CD4 clonotypes was seen across several donors.

Input material: memory CD4+ T cells sorted from blood. The subset was: CD45RA-negative fraction. This TCR came from a woman in her twenties or thirties in good health.

The CDR3 spells CASSIVGAVRTGELFF. The CDR3 nucleotides are TGTGCCAGTAGTATAGTGGGGGCAGTACGGACCGGGGAGCTGTTTTTT. The rearrangement uses TRBV19 and TRBJ2-2; the D gene is possibly TRBD1 (6 bases). Germline-derived CDR1 and CDR2 are LNHDA and SQIVND (reference sequence). The CDR3 runs 16 residues. Trimming cost V 1 base and J 5 bases, with 14 bases left between them.